This T cell receptor (beta chain) derives from a study of T-cell memory formation after mild COVID-19. TCRdb ran MiXCR on the 5' RACE reads and lists one entry per CDR3 protein. The top ten hold 2.4% of the sample, which has approximately 190,000 distinct CDR3 sequences, about 17% seen once. Germline loops: CDR1 LGHDT, CDR2 YNNKEL (reference sequence). This CDR3 has 12 amino acids. V was clipped by 4 bases and J by 4 bases, with 8 bases between them. Of note for this clonotype: The antigen remains unidentified.

General study findings and limits: Pre-infection memory carried some responding clones, suggesting that cross-reactive memory joined.

The rearrangement joins TRBV3-1 to TRBJ2-7; D remains unclear. Sequencing was carried out using PBMCs or a T cell subset sorted from them (not recorded which). The TCR was taken from an adult woman who had mild COVID-19 (a few samples of this study predate the infection). Cell type and time point are not known. The CDR3 region has the DNA TGTGCCAGCAGCCGGACGGAGTACGAGCAGTACTTC. It yields the protein CASSRTEYEQYF.